The entry below gives a single T cell receptor (beta chain) sequence along with its context. This CDR3 is 15 amino acids long. Per the authors' pipeline: Amplification of reference gene primers provided the estimated nucleated cell counts. The protocol was immunoSEQ multiplex PCR, while the TCRdb copy is restricted to in-frame clones and leaves out a portion. The V and J calls and the clone size are those of that table, but D and trimming were determined from the DNA. The table includes approximately 150,000 clones, about 83% detected once. These data come from a study of blood T cell repertoires in COVID-19. Study-level information: The United States, Italy and Spain provided the acute and convalescent COVID-19 samples. Sources were T cells, B-cell-depleted T cells, or PBMCs; the material itself was cDNA or gDNA.

This chain uses TRBV21-1 with TRBJ2-3; the D segment call TRBD2 is taken from the table without a DNA check. TRBV21-1 is a known pseudogene. Sequencing was performed on peripheral blood. The TCR was taken from a woman older than 75 with acute or convalescent COVID-19. The CDR3, as DNA: TGTGCCAGCCAACCCCTAGCGGAGAGCACAGATACGCAGTATTTT. This translates into CASQPLAESTDTQYF.